Following are 19 T cell receptor beta chains from one sample sequenced in a study of OX40 agonist ivuxolimab in advanced cancers. The table came from immunoSEQ multiplex PCR; TCRdb's copy has only in-frame clones and leaves some out. Seen here are about 68,000 clones, around 84% observed once, and the top ten hold 1.5% to 2%. The sequencing here drew on CD4+ or CD8+ T cells sorted from blood, taken in a trial of the OX40 agonist ivuxolimab. All receptors come from an adult with an advanced solid tumor such as melanoma, head and neck, liver or kidney cancer.

This chain uses TRBV7-6 with TRBJ2-3, with D perhaps matching TRBD2 (6 bases). The CDR3 consists of 15 residues. Germline lookup yields CDR1 SGHVS and CDR2 FNYEAQ. V was trimmed by 1 base and J by 2 bases, leaving 10 bases between them. The DNA for the CDR3 is TGTGCCAGCAGCTTAGAAGGGAGGCACACAGATACGCAGTATTTT. Protein product: CASSLEGRHTDTQYF.

The chain joins TRBV4-1 to TRBJ1-6; D remains ambiguous. CDR1 is MGHRA, CDR2 YSYEKL, per germline. V gave up 1 base and J gave up 6 bases, with 10 bases separating them. This CDR3 has 15 residues. CDR3 DNA: TGCGCCAGCAGCCAAGGAATAGGCAGTAATTCACCCCTCCACTTT. It translates to CASSQGIGSNSPLHF.

V usage is TRBV7-9 and J usage is TRBJ1-1; a weak D match, TRBD1 (5 bases). Germline CDR1 and CDR2: SEHNR and FQNEAQ (reference sequence). Trimming pared 5 bases from V and 1 base from J, leaving 20 bases between. The CDR3 loop spans 17 amino acids. CDR3 bases: TGTGCCAGCAGCCCCCTGGTTGGGGGAAAAGGGAACACTGAAGCTTTCTTT. The encoded protein is CASSPLVGGKGNTEAFF.

The chain uses TRBV9 and TRBJ1-2, with no clear D. Germline values: CDR1 SGDLS, CDR2 YYNGEE. This CDR3 region has 15 residues. The V end was cut by 2 bases, the J end by 3 bases, with 14 bases between. CDR3 sequence (DNA): TGTGCCAGCAGCGTTACGGGCCTCGGGGACTATGGCTACACCTTC. Amino acids: CASSVTGLGDYGYTF.

This chain links TRBV7-3 with TRBJ2-2, with D uncertain. The germline V and J ends were trimmed by 0 bases and 0 bases, with 2 bases remaining between them. From germline, CDR1 is SGHTA and CDR2 FQGTGA. The CDR3 runs 14 residues. The DNA of the CDR3 is TGTGCCAGCAGCTTAACAGCGAACACCGGGGAGCTGTTTTTT. It specifies CASSLTANTGELFF.

The rearrangement links TRBV6-1 to TRBJ1-5; 7 positions match TRBD1. With V trimmed by 7 bases and J by 6 bases, 12 bases remained unmatched. The CDR3 length is 15 residues. Germline CDR1 reads MNHNS; CDR2 reads SASEGT. In DNA, the CDR3 is TGTGCCAGCACCCAGAATAGGGGGCTAGGTCAGCCCCAGCATTTT. Translation gives CASTQNRGLGQPQHF.

The chain joins TRBV7-2 to TRBJ1-2; TRBD1 matches at 8 bases. Germline CDR1 reads SGHTA; CDR2 reads FQGNSA. The CDR3 consists of 14 residues. Trimming took 5 bases from V and 3 from J; bases not matched to a gene: 5. The CDR3 nucleotides read TGTGCCAGCAGCCCAGGGGGCGCGTACTATGGCTACACCTTC. Its translation: CASSPGGAYYGYTF.

V usage is TRBV2 and J usage is TRBJ2-3; 8 nucleotides agree with TRBD2. Unmatched junction bases numbered 14, after V lost 10 bases and J lost 5 bases. This CDR3 region has 15 residues. Germline lookup yields CDR1 SNHLY and CDR2 FYNNEI. CDR3 residues: CATQKEREIEDTQYF. CDR3 sequence (DNA): TGTGCCACCCAGAAAGAGCGGGAGATTGAAGATACGCAGTATTTT.

The rearrangement links TRBV6-1 to TRBJ1-5; D not resolved. From germline, CDR1 is MNHNS and CDR2 SASEGT. CDR3 length: 12 amino acids. V gave up 5 bases and J gave up 9 bases, with 11 bases separating them. CDR3 DNA sequence: TGTGCCAGCAGTCTAGTGGGAATGCCCCAGCATTTT. Protein sequence: CASSLVGMPQHF.

The chain has TRBV27 and TRBJ1-2; TRBD1 matches at 7 bases. The ends lost 3 bases at V and 2 bases at J; junction bases unmatched: 12. Germline loops: CDR1 MNHEY, CDR2 SMNVEV (reference sequence). The CDR3 runs 17 residues. The CDR3 DNA follows: TGTGCCAGCAGTTTCGGGACAGACTACCAGACCAACTATGGCTACACCTTC. It codes for CASSFGTDYQTNYGYTF.

The V call is TRBV28, the J call TRBJ2-7, with D possibly being TRBD2 (5 bases). The CDR3 is 16 amino acids. With 3 bases removed from V and 3 bases from J, the gap between germline ends came to 18 bases. The V gene's germline CDR1 is MDHEN and CDR2 SYDVKM. The CDR3: CASSFGFPAGDYEQYF. The DNA for the CDR3 is TGTGCCAGCAGTTTTGGGTTTCCCGCCGGGGACTACGAGCAGTACTTC.

Details on this clone: An end of the junction differs from the germline gene, which may be a read error. The genes are TRBV7-7 and TRBJ2-1, with D possibly called TRBD1 or TRBD2 (5 bases each). The CDR3 sequence is 15 residues long. Germline loops: CDR1 SSHAT, CDR2 FNYEAQ (reference sequence). CDR3 DNA sequence: TGTGCTAGCAGCTCAGCCCCATCCCGGGGCCATGAGCAGTTCTTC. It is translated as CASSSAPSRGHEQFF.

This clone has a single count. The chain is built from TRBV21-1 and TRBJ1-4; the table calls TRBD1, which could not be checked here. TRBV21-1 is designated a pseudogene. CDR3 length: 14 amino acids. CDR3 amino acids: CASSKEQCNEKLFF. The DNA of the CDR3 is TGTGCCAGCAGCAAAGAACAGTGTAATGAAAAACTGTTTTTT.

The V call is TRBV7-9, the J call TRBJ2-7; TRBD1 aligns across 7 bases. Per the germline V gene, CDR1 is SEHNR and CDR2 is FQNEAQ (reference sequence). Trimming cost V 5 bases and J 0 bases; bases outside gene matches: 7. The CDR3 length is 15 residues. The CDR3 region has the DNA TGTGCCAGCAGCGATGGACAGGACAACTCCTACGAGCAGTACTTC. Protein sequence: CASSDGQDNSYEQYF.

The chain has TRBV10-3 and TRBJ2-7; no definite D call. Germline CDR1 and CDR2: ENHRY and SYGVKD. This CDR3 spans 14 amino acids. Trimming left V 10 bases short and J 7 bases short, with 23 bases between. The CDR3 DNA sequence: TGTGCCACCAGAAGGGATATCCTCGACGGTGAGCAGTACTTC. It is translated as CATRRDILDGEQYF.

The rearrangement links TRBV11-2 to TRBJ2-7; perhaps TRBD1 as D (6 bases). The CDR3 is made up of 15 amino acids. Germline CDR1 and CDR2: SGHAT and FQNNGV. V lost 4 bases, J lost 4 bases, and 17 bases lay in between. The CDR3 loop is CASSSVQGTKYEQYF. In DNA form, the CDR3 reads TGTGCCAGCAGCTCCGTCCAGGGGACAAAATACGAGCAGTACTTC.

The chain recombines TRBV18 with TRBJ1-6, with a tentative D call TRBD1 (5 bases). This CDR3 has 15 amino acids. Trimming stripped 3 bases from V and 5 bases from J, with 11 bases between. CDR1 is KGHSH, CDR2 LQKENI, per germline. CDR3 amino acids: CASSPPGGDNSPLHF. The CDR3 nucleotides are TGTGCCAGCTCACCTCCCGGAGGGGATAATTCACCCCTCCACTTT.

V and J are TRBV5-4 and TRBJ2-7; D remains ambiguous. Germline lookup yields CDR1 SGHNT and CDR2 YYREEE (reference sequence). Trimming left V 0 bases short and J 3 bases short, with 10 bases between. This CDR3 region has 14 residues. CDR3 sequence reads: CASSLDLSVYEQYF. CDR3 DNA sequence: TGTGCCAGCAGCTTGGATCTCAGCGTCTACGAGCAGTACTTC.

This clone has only one observation. This chain joins TRBV6-6 and TRBJ2-3; D uncertain. The germline V gene has CDR1 MNHNY and CDR2 SVGAGI (reference sequence). Trimming removed 5 bases at V and 2 bases at J, with 17 bases between. This CDR3 comprises 16 residues. The CDR3 nucleotides are TGTGCCAGCAGTCCCCTTCGTCCAGAAATCACAGATACGCAGTATTTT. This translates into CASSPLRPEITDTQYF.